Presented here are 6 T cell receptor beta chains from one specimen sequenced in a study of beta chain features in type 1 diabetes. These receptors' antigens are unknown. What was sequenced were expressed TCRB transcripts, since all of the isolated RNA had been reverse transcribed. Method: immunoSEQ multiplex PCR; TCRdb's copy keeps in-frame clones and lacks some. The sample lists 200,000 to 250,000 clones, 14% occurring once. Study observations and caveats: For Type 1 diabetes patients, all four CD4+ subsets carried TCRB CDR3s that were moderately but significantly shorter.

The sample taken for sequencing was naive CD4+ T cells from blood. The receptors were gathered from a man aged 25-45 years with type 1 diabetes.

This clone was counted a few times. The rearrangement joins TRBV5-1 to TRBJ2-7; 7 positions match TRBD2. With V trimmed by 0 bases and J by 2 bases, 5 bases remained unmatched. Germline CDR1 SGHRS, CDR2 YFSETQ. This CDR3 spans 15 amino acids. For the CDR3, the DNA is TGCGCCAGCAGCTTGGCTCCTAGCGGCACCTACGAGCAGTACTTC. It yields the protein CASSLAPSGTYEQYF. The full variable domain, completed using reference TRBV5-1 and TRBJ2-7, is KAGVTQTPRYLIKTRGQQVTLSCSPISGHRSVSWYQQTPGQGLQFLFEYFSETQRNKGNFPGRFSGRQFSNSRSEMNVSTLELGDSALYLCASSLAPSGTYEQYFGPGTRLTVT.

The V gene is TRBV6-5, the J gene TRBJ1-5; no clear D gene. Germline CDR1 reads MNHEY; CDR2 reads SVGAGI. Trimming cost V 4 bases and J 6 bases, with 7 bases left between them. The CDR3 extends over 12 amino acids. CDR3 nucleotides: TGTGCCAGCAGTTCCAGCGGTCAGCCCCAGCATTTT. Its protein product is CASSSSGQPQHF.

The J gene is TRBJ1-6, the V gene TRBV6-5; TRBD1 is a possible D gene (5 bases). The germline V gene has CDR1 MNHEY and CDR2 SVGAGI. Trimming stripped 0 bases from V and 7 bases from J, with 10 bases between. CDR3 length equals 15 residues. CDR3 nucleotides: TGTGCCAGCAGTTACTCGAAATGGGGCAATTCACCCCTCCACTTT. It encodes CASSYSKWGNSPLHF.

This clone has just a few counts. The chain has TRBV7-9 and TRBJ2-1; 9 positions match TRBD2. V was pared by 1 base and J by 7 bases, with 11 bases of the junction left unmatched. Germline V gene lookup returns CDR1 SEHNR and CDR2 FQNEAQ (reference sequence). CDR3 length: 17 residues. CDR3 in amino acids: CASSLGKKAGGGNEQFF. In nucleotides, the CDR3 is TGTGCCAGCAGCTTAGGAAAGAAAGCGGGAGGAGGGAATGAGCAGTTCTTC.

This clone was seen more than once but under ten times. The chain has TRBV7-9 and TRBJ2-2; 8 positions agree with TRBD1. The CDR3 length is 17 residues. Trimming at V came to 1 base and at J to 3 bases, leaving 7 bases not matched to a gene. The germline CDR1 and CDR2 sequences are SEHNR and FQNEAQ (reference sequence). The CDR3 reads CASSLGYRGSDTGELFF. The CDR3 DNA reads as TGTGCCAGCAGCTTAGGGTACAGGGGGTCGGACACCGGGGAGCTGTTTTTT. The full variable domain, in which reference TRBV7-9 and TRBJ2-2 provide the parts outside the CDR3, is DTGVSQNPRHKITKRGQNVTFRCDPISEHNRLYWYRQTLGQGPEFLTYFQNEAQLEKSRLLSDRFSAERPKGSFSTLEIQRTEQGDSAMYLCASSLGYRGSDTGELFFGEGSRLTVL.

J is TRBJ2-1 and V is TRBV11-2; 9 bases fit TRBD2. The CDR3 is made up of 15 amino acids. Germline V gives CDR1 SGHAT, CDR2 FQNNGV. The V segment lost 2 bases and the J segment 3 bases; nucleotides outside the gene matches: 2. CDR3 in amino acids: CASSLRLADYNEQFF. The CDR3 DNA sequence: TGTGCCAGCAGCTTACGACTAGCGGACTACAATGAGCAGTTCTTC.